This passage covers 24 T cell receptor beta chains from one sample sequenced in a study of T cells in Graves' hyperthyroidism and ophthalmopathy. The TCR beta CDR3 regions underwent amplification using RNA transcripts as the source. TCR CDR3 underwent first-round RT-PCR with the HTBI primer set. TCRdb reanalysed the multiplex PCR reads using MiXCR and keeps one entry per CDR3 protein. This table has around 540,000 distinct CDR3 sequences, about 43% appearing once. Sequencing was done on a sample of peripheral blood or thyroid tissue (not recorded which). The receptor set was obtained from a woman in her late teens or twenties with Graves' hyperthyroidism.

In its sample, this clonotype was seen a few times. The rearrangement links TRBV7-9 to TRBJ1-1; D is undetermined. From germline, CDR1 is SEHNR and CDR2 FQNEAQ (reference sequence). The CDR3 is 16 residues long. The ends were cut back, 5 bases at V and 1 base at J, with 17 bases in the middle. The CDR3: CASSHYLSGGNTEAFF. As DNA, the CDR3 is TGTGCCAGCAGCCATTATCTCTCCGGCGGGAACACTGAAGCTTTCTTT.

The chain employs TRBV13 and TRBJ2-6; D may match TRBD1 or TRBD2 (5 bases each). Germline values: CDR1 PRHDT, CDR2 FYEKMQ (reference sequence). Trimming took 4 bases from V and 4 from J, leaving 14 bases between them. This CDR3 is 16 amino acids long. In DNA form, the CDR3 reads TGTGCCAGCAGCTATGCCGGGACCTCGGGGGCCAACGTCCTGACTTTC. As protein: CASSYAGTSGANVLTF.

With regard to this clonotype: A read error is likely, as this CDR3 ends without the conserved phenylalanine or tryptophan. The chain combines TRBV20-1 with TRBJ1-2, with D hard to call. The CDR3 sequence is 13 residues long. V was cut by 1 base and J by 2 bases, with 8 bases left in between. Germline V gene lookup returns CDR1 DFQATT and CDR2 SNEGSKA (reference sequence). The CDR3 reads CSARGRGNYGYTL. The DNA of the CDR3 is TGCAGTGCTAGAGGGCGGGGAAACTATGGCTACACCCTC.

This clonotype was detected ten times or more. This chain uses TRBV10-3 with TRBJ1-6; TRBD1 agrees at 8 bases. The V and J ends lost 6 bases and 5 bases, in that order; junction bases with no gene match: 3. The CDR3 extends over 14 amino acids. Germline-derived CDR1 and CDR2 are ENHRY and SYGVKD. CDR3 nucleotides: TGTGCCATCAGGGGACAGGCAGATAATTCACCCCTCCACTTT. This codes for CAIRGQADNSPLHF.

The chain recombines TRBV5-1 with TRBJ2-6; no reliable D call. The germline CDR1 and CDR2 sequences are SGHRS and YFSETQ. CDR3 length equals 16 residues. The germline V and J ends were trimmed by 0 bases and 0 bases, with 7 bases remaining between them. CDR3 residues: CASSLVTHSGANVLTF. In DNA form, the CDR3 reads TGCGCCAGCAGCTTGGTGACCCACTCTGGGGCCAACGTCCTGACTTTC.

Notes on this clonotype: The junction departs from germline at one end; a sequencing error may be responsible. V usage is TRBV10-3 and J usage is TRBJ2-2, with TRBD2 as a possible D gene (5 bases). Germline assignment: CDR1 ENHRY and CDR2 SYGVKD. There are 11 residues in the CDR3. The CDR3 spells CATFNTGELLF. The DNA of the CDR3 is TGTGCCACCTTCAACACCGGGGAGCTGCTTTTT.

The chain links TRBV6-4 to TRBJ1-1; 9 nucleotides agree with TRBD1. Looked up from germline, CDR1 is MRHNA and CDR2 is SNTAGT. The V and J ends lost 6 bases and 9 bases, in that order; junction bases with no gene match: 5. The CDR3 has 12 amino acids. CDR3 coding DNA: TGTGCCAGCAGACAGACAGGGGGTAAAGCTTTCTTT. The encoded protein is CASRQTGGKAFF.

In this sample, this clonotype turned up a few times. CDR3 coding DNA: TGTGCCAGCCAGGCGAACACTGAAGCTTTCTTT. It codes for CASQANTEAFF. The V call is TRBV10-3, the J call TRBJ1-1; no clear D gene. Per the germline V gene, CDR1 is ENHRY and CDR2 is SYGVKD. CDR3 length equals 11 residues. V was shortened by 10 bases and J by 1 base, with 7 bases between the two germline ends.

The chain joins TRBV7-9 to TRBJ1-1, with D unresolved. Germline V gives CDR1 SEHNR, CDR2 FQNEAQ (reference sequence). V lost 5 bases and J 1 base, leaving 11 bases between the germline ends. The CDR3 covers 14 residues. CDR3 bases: TGTGCCAGCAGCCTTCTCCGGGGGAACACTGAAGCTTTCTTT. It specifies CASSLLRGNTEAFF. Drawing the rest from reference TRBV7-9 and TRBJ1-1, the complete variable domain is DTGVSQNPRHKITKRGQNVTFRCDPISEHNRLYWYRQTLGQGPEFLTYFQNEAQLEKSRLLSDRFSAERPKGSFSTLEIQRTEQGDSAMYLCASSLLRGNTEAFFGQGTRLTVV.

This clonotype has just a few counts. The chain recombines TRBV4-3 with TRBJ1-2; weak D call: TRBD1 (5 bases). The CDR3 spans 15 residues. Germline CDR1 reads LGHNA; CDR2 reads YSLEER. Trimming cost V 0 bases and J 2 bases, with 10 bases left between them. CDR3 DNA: TGCGCCAGCAGCCAAGAACGTGGGGGGAACTATGGCTACACCTTC. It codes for CASSQERGGNYGYTF.

In nucleotides, the CDR3 is TGCGCCAGCAGCCAGGTCGAGAACTCCTACGAGCAGTACTTC. It codes for CASSQVENSYEQYF. This rearrangement joins TRBV5-1 to TRBJ2-7, with D hard to call. The CDR3 has 14 amino acids. V shed 4 bases and J shed 0 bases, with 11 bases lying between them. The V gene's germline CDR1 is SGHRS and CDR2 YFSETQ.

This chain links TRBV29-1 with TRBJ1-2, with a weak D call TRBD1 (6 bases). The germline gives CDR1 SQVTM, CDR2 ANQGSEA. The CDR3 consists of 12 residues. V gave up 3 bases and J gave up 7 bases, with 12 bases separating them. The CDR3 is CSVDAQGLGYTF. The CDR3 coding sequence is TGCAGCGTTGATGCTCAGGGGCTTGGCTACACCTTC.

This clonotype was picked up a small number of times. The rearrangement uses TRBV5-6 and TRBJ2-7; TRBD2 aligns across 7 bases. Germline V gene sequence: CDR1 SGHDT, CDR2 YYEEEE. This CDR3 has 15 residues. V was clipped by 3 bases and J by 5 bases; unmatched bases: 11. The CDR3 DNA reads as TGTGCCAGCAGCTCAGCGGGACGGACTTTGGACGAGCAGTACTTC. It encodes CASSSAGRTLDEQYF.

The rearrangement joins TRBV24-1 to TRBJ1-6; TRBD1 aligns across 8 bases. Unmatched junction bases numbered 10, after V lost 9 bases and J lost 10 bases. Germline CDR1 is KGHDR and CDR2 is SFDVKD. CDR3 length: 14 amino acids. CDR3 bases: TGTGCCACCCCTCCTAGGACAGGGAGATCACCCCTCCACTTT. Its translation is CATPPRTGRSPLHF.

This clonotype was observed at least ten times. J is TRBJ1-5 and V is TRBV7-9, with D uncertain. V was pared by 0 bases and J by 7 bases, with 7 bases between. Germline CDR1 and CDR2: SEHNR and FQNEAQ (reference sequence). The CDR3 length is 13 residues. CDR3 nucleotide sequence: TGTGCCAGCAGCTTAGCAGAGGCGCAGCCCCAGCATTTT. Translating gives CASSLAEAQPQHF.

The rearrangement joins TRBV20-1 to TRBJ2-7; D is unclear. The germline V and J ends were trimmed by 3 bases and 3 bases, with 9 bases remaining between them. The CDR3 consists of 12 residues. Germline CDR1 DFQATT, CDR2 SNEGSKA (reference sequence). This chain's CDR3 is CSASQVDYEQYF. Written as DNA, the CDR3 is TGCAGTGCTAGTCAGGTGGACTACGAGCAGTACTTC.

CDR3 coding DNA: TGCAGTGCTTACACATCGAGACTAGCGCGGGAGCAGTACTTC. Protein sequence: CSAYTSRLAREQYF. This chain uses TRBV20-1 with TRBJ2-5; 8 nucleotides agree with TRBD2. Germline lookup yields CDR1 DFQATT and CDR2 SNEGSKA (reference sequence). This CDR3 comprises 14 residues. The J segment lost 11 bases and the V segment lost 5 bases, leaving 16 bases of the junction unmatched.

In DNA, the CDR3 is TGTGCCAGCAGTGAATATTGGTCAGGGAAGTATGGCTACACCTTC. Its translation is CASSEYWSGKYGYTF. The chain couples TRBV25-1 to TRBJ1-2; D is perhaps TRBD1 (5 bases). The V end was cut by 0 bases, the J end by 5 bases, with 13 bases between. Germline V gene data show CDR1 as MGHDK and CDR2 as SYGVNS. This CDR3 is built from 15 residues.

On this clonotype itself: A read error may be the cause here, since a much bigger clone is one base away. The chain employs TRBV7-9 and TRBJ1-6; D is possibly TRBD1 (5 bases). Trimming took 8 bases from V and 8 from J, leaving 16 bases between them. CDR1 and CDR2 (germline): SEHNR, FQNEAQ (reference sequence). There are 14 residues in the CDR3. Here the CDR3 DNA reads TGTGCCAGCTCCCTCGGGGGTCAGGATTCACCCCTCCACTTT. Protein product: CASSLGGQDSPLHF.

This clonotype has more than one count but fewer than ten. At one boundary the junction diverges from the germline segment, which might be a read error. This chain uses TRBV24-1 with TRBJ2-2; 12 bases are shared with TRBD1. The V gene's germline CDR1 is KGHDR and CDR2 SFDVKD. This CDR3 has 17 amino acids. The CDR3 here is CASSDGTGGLVTGELFF. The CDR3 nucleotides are TGTGCCAGCAGTGATGGGACAGGGGGCTTGGTAACCGGGGAGCTGTTTTTT.

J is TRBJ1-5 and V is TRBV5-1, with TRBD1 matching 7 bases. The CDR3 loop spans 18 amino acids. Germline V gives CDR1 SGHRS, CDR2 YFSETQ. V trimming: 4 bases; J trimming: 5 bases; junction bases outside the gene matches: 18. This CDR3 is CASSPLPPTGYGDQPQHF. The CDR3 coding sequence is TGCGCCAGCAGCCCCTTACCACCGACAGGGTACGGAGATCAGCCCCAGCATTTT.

The CDR3 region has the DNA TGTGCCAGTAGTACGCCAGGGACAGGGGAAGCTTTCTTT. As protein: CASSTPGTGEAFF. The chain joins TRBV19 to TRBJ1-1, with 9 bases that match TRBD1. J was trimmed by 8 bases and V by 4 bases; bases with no gene match: 5. From germline, CDR1 is LNHDA and CDR2 SQIVND (reference sequence). CDR3 length: 13 amino acids.

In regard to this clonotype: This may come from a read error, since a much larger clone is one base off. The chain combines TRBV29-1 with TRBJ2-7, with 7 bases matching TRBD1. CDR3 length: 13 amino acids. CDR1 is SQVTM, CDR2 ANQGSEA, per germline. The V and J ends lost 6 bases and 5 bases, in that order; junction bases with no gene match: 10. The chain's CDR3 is CSVPRQGPHEQYF. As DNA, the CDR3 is TGCAGCGTCCCTAGACAGGGTCCCCACGAGCAGTACTTC.

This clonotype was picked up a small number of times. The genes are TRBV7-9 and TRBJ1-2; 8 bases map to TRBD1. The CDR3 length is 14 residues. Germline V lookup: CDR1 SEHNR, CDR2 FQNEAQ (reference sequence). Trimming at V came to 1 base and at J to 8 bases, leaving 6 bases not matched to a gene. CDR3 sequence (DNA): TGTGCCAGCAGCTTAGTACAGGGGGTGAGAGGCTACACCTTC. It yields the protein CASSLVQGVRGYTF.